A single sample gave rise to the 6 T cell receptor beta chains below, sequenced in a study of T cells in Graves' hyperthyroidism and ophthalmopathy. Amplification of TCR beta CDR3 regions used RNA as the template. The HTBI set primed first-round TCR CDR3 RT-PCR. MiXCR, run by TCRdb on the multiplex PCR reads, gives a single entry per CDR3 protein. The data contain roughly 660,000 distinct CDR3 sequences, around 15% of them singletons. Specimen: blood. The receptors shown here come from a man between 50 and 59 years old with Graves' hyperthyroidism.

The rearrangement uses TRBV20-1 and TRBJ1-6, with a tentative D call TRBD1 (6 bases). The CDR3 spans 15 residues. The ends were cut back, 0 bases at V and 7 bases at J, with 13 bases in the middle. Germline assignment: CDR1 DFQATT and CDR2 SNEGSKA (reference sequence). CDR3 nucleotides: TGCAGTGCTAGAGAAAAGGACAGAACGAATTCACCCCTCCACTTT. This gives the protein CSAREKDRTNSPLHF.

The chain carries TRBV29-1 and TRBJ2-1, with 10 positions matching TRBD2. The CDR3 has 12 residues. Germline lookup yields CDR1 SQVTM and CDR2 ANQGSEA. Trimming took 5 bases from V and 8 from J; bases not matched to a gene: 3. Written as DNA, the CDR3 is TGCAGCGTTCGAGCGGGAGGGTATGAGCAGTTCTTC. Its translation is CSVRAGGYEQFF.

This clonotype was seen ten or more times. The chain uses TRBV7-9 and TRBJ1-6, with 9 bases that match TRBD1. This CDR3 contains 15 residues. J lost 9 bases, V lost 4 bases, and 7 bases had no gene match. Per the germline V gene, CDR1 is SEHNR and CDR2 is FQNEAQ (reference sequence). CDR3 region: CASSSSGTGRSPLHF. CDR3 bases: TGTGCCAGCAGCTCCTCCGGGACAGGGCGTTCACCCCTCCACTTT.

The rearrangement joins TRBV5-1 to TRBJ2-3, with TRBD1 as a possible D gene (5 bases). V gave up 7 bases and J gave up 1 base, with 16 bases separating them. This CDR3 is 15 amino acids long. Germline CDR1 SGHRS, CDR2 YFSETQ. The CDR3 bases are TGCGCCAGCTACTCCCAGCTAGGGGGCACAGATACGCAGTATTTT. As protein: CASYSQLGGTDTQYF.

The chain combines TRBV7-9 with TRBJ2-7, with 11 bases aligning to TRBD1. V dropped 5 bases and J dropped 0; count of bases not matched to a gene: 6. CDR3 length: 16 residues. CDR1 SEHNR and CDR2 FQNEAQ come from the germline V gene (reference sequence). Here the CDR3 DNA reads TGTGCCAGCAGCGACTTGGGGACAGGGGGCTCCTACGAGCAGTACTTC. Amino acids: CASSDLGTGGSYEQYF.

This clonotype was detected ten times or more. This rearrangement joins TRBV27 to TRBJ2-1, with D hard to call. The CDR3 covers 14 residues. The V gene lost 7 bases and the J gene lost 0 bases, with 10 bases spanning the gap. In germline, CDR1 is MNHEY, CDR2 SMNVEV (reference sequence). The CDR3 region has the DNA TGTGCCAGCAAATGGGGTAGCTCCTACAATGAGCAGTTCTTC. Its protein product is CASKWGSSYNEQFF.